This T cell receptor beta chain was recorded in a study of cytomegalovirus exposure and HLA in healthy donors. Findings and caveats of the study: Among the most significant clusters, several appeared linked to common viral pathogens in a later analysis. The study designated fewer than 200 TCR beta chains cytomegalovirus-associated. Later genetic work tied a missense DCLRE1C variant to beta-chain V and J trimming. Presence/absence comparisons presumed near-even sequencing depth among donors.

Germline lookup yields CDR1 MDHEN and CDR2 SYDVKM. The CDR3 spans 15 residues. V lost 4 bases, J lost 6 bases, and 8 bases stayed unmatched. On this clone itself: Its antigen is unidentified.

In the PCR, 60 Vbeta and 13 Jbeta primers were used. Method: immunoSEQ multiplex PCR; TCRdb's copy keeps in-frame clones and lacks some. This table holds 70,000 to 95,000 clones, roughly 80% found once. The sequencing sample was made of PBMCs. This chain joins TRBV28 and TRBJ1-5, with 8 positions matching TRBD1. The clonotype was recovered from a woman aged 35 to 49 in good health and CMV-seropositive. CDR3 region: CASSSPQGAAQPQHF. CDR3 in DNA: TGTGCCAGCAGTTCGCCCCAGGGGGCCGCTCAGCCCCAGCATTTT.